The T cell receptor beta chain under discussion was sequenced for a study of blood T cell repertoires in COVID-19. The overall study: T cells, B-cell-depleted T cells, or PBMCs supplied cDNA or gDNA.

Per the original data handling: It was from reference gene primer amplification that nucleated cell counts were estimated. Only in-frame clones appear in the TCRdb table, and some are missing; sequencing was by immunoSEQ multiplex PCR. V, J and clone size are those of that table, while D and trimming were read from the DNA. The sample has over 250,000 clones; more than 75% are singletons. V trimming: 8 bases; J trimming: 6 bases; junction bases outside the gene matches: 15. Germline assignment: CDR1 MGHDK and CDR2 SYGVNS. The CDR3 has 16 amino acids. The clonotype comes from a woman aged 40 to 49 who had recovered from COVID-19. Sequencing was carried out using peripheral blood. The rearrangement links TRBV25-1 to TRBJ2-1; 8 nucleotides line up with TRBD2. The CDR3 DNA reads TGTGCCAGCGGGGCCTTGGGGGCGGGAGGATCCAATGAGCAGTTCTTC. As protein: CASGALGAGGSNEQFF.